These T cell receptor beta chains were read from a single sample in a study of cytomegalovirus exposure and HLA in healthy donors. Sequenced by immunoSEQ multiplex PCR; TCRdb stores in-frame clones only, minus some. The sample lists 100,000 to 150,000 clones; about two thirds were seen once. Source material: PBMCs. The origin of the receptors is a man in his forties in good health and CMV-seropositive. Each CDR3 is given with its conserved first and last residue. D genes are given only for firm matches. Clone size is not always given. Where it is, it says once, few, many or a class for expanded clones.

clone_size: .
cdr3_length: 15
v_call: TRBV6-1
j_call: TRBJ1-2
d_call: .
cdr3_nt: TGTGCCAGCAGCCCGGGGGGAGGGGTCTACTATGGCTACACCTTC
cdr3_aa: CASSPGGGVYYGYTF

clone_size: .
cdr3_length: 14
v_call: TRBV19
j_call: TRBJ1-5
d_call: TRBD1
cdr3_nt: TGTGCCAGCAGGGGGGAGGCCCCCAATCAGCCCCAGCATTTT
cdr3_aa: CASRGEAPNQPQHF

clone_size: once
cdr3_length: 14
v_call: TRBV14
j_call: TRBJ1-1
d_call: .
cdr3_nt: TGTGCCAGCAGCCAAGAGTGGAGGGCCACTGAAGCTTTCTTT
cdr3_aa: CASSQEWRATEAFF

clone_size: .
cdr3_length: 14
v_call: TRBV19
j_call: TRBJ1-2
d_call: .
cdr3_nt: TGTGCCAGTAGTATAGAAGACAGGAACTATGGCTACACCTTC
cdr3_aa: CASSIEDRNYGYTF

clone_size: .
cdr3_length: 15
v_call: TRBV9
j_call: TRBJ1-4
d_call: TRBD1
cdr3_nt: TGTGCCAGCAGCTCCCAAACGACAGGGCCTGAAAAACTGTTTTTT
cdr3_aa: CASSSQTTGPEKLFF

clone_size: .
cdr3_length: 18
v_call: TRBV4-2
j_call: TRBJ2-1
d_call: .
cdr3_nt: TGTGCCAGCAGCCAAGATCAGCCGGGGGACGCCTTCCCCAATGAGCAGTTCTTC
cdr3_aa: CASSQDQPGDAFPNEQFF

clone_size: .
cdr3_length: 17
v_call: TRBV9
j_call: TRBJ2-1
d_call: TRBD2
cdr3_nt: TGTGCCAGCACCGAACAAACCGGGACTAGCGGGAAGAATGAGCAGTTCTTC
cdr3_aa: CASTEQTGTSGKNEQFF

clone_size: once
cdr3_length: 17
v_call: TRBV11-2
j_call: TRBJ1-3
d_call: TRBD1
cdr3_nt: TGTGCCAGCAGCTACACAACAGGGGGCGCGTTTGGAAACACCATATATTTT
cdr3_aa: CASSYTTGGAFGNTIYF

clone_size: .
cdr3_length: 16
v_call: TRBV11-3
j_call: TRBJ2-1
d_call: TRBD2
cdr3_nt: TGTGCCAGCAGCTTAGGACTAGCGGGGGGCTACAATGAGCAGTTCTTC
cdr3_aa: CASSLGLAGGYNEQFF

clone_size: .
cdr3_length: 18
v_call: TRBV7-9
j_call: TRBJ2-7
d_call: .
cdr3_nt: TGTGCCAGCAGCTCCCCCCGGGGAGGATGGGGTACCTCCTACGAGCAGTACTTC
cdr3_aa: CASSSPRGGWGTSYEQYF

clone_size: .
cdr3_length: 16
v_call: TRBV9
j_call: TRBJ2-1
d_call: .
cdr3_nt: TGTGCCAGCAGAGGCGGGACAGCTTTCGGGGTCAATGAGCAGTTCTTC
cdr3_aa: CASRGGTAFGVNEQFF

clone_size: .
cdr3_length: 16
v_call: TRBV15
j_call: TRBJ1-4
d_call: TRBD1
cdr3_nt: TGTGCCACCAGCAGACCTCCGGGACAGGTCTATGAAAAACTGTTTTTT
cdr3_aa: CATSRPPGQVYEKLFF

clone_size: .
cdr3_length: 14
v_call: TRBV6-5
j_call: TRBJ1-3
d_call: TRBD1
cdr3_nt: TGTGCCAGCAGTACAGGGGGCCCTGGAAACACCATATATTTT
cdr3_aa: CASSTGGPGNTIYF

clone_size: few
cdr3_length: 16
v_call: TRBV19
j_call: TRBJ1-5
d_call: .
cdr3_nt: TGTGCCAGCCCCCCAATGGGGATGACAGTTGGACAGCCCCAGCATTTT
cdr3_aa: CASPPMGMTVGQPQHF

clone_size: .
cdr3_length: 16
v_call: TRBV29-1
j_call: TRBJ2-5
d_call: TRBD1
cdr3_nt: TGCAGCGTTGAAGATCAGGGCAGGGGGCGTTCAGAGACCCAGTACTTC
cdr3_aa: CSVEDQGRGRSETQYF